This T cell receptor (beta chain) was profiled in a study of regulatory T cells in long-lasting Graves disease. Study-level points and caveats: Persistent cases of Graves' showed reduced TCR diversity relative to newly diagnosed patients. Shared public clonotypes totalled fewer than 3,000 in persistent patients, compared with around 880 in new patients. Persistent disease favored TRBV28, TRBJ1-2 and TRBJ2-5.

This clonotype was seen many times. Its antigen is not identified. With iRepertoire HTBI primers and Arm-PCR of CDR3 regions, TCR beta libraries were built. Each CDR3 protein gets one entry after TCRdb re-called the multiplex PCR reads with MiXCR. The sample has roughly 470,000 distinct CDR3 sequences, 20% to 25% seen once. Time point: persistent/refractory GD, antithyroid drugs over 5 years with positive TRAb. PBMC-derived RNA was used for the TCR library. About 8.8 milliliters of peripheral blood went into EDTA tubes. The germline gives CDR1 KGHDR, CDR2 SFDVKD. The CDR3 sequence is 15 residues long. The junction had 12 bases not matched to a gene; V was cut back by 9 bases and J by 4 bases.

This sequence originates from a female donor with Graves disease. The sample was peripheral blood mononuclear cells (PBMCs), taken when the disease was refractory, from a patient treated with antithyroid drugs. The chain links TRBV24-1 to TRBJ2-7; 9 positions match TRBD2. The CDR3 loop is CATSSRVAGVYEQYF. The CDR3, as DNA: TGTGCCACCTCCTCCAGGGTAGCGGGAGTGTACGAGCAGTACTTC.